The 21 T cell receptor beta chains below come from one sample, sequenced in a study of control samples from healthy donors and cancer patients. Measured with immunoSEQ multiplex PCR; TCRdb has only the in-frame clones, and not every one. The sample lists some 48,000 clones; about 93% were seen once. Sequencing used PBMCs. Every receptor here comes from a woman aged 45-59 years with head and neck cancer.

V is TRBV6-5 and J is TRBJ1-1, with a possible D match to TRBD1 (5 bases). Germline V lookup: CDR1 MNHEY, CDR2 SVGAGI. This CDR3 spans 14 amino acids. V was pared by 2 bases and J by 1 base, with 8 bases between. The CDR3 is CASSYGTGNTEAFF. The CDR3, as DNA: TGTGCCAGCAGTTACGGGACGGGGAACACTGAAGCTTTCTTT.

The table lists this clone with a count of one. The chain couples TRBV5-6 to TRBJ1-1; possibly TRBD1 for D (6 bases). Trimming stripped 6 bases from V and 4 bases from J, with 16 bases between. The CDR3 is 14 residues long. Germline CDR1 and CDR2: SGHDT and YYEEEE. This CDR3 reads CASTGQRGSTEAFF. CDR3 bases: TGTGCCAGCACAGGACAGCGGGGGAGCACTGAAGCTTTCTTT.

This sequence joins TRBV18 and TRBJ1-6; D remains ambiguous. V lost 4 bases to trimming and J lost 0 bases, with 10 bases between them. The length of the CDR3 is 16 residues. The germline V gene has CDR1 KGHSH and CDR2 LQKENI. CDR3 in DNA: TGTGCCAGCTCACAGGAGATAAGCTCCTATAATTCACCCCTCCACTTT. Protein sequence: CASSQEISSYNSPLHF.

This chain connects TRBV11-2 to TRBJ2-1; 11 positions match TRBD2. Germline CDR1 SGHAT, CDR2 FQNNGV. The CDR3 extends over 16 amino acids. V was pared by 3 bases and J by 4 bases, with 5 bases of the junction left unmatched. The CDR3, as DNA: TGTGCCAGCAGCTTCGAAGGGACTAGCGGTTACAATGAGCAGTTCTTC. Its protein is CASSFEGTSGYNEQFF.

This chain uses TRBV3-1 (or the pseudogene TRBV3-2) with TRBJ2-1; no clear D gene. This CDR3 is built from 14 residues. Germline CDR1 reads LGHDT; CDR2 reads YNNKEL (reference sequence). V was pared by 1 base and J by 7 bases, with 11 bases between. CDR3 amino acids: CASSQGVRINEQFF. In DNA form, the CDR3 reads TGTGCCAGCAGCCAAGGAGTACGGATAAATGAGCAGTTCTTC.

The CDR3 spells CASSIGLRENTEAFF. The CDR3 DNA reads as TGTGCCAGTAGTATAGGTTTAAGGGAGAACACTGAAGCTTTCTTT. V gene TRBV19 combines with J gene TRBJ1-1; D call uncertain. Germline lookup yields CDR1 LNHDA and CDR2 SQIVND (reference sequence). This CDR3 region has 15 residues. Trimming shortened V by 1 base and J by 1 base, and 10 bases separated the two germline ends.

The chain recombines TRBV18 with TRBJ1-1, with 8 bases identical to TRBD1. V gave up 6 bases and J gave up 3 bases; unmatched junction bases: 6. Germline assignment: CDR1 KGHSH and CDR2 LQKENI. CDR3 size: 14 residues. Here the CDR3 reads CASSSTGADTEAFF. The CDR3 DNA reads TGTGCCAGCTCTTCGACAGGGGCGGACACTGAAGCTTTCTTT.

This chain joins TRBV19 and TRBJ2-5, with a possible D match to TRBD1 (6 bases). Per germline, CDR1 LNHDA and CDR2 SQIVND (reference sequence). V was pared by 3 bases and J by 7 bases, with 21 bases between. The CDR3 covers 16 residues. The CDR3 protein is CASSIAAGAWWGTQYF. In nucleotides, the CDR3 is TGTGCCAGTAGTATCGCGGCAGGGGCGTGGTGGGGGACCCAGTACTTC. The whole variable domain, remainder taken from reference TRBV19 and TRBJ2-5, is DGGITQSPKYLFRKEGQNVTLSCEQNLNHDAMYWYRQDPGQGLRLIYYSQIVNDFQKGDIAEGYSVSREKKESFPLTVTSAQKNPTAFYLCASSIAAGAWWGTQYFGPGTRLLVL.

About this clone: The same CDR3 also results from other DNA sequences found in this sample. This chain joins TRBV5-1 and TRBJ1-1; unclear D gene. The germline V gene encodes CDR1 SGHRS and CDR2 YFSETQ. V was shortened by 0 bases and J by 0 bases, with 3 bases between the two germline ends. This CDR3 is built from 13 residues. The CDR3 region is CASSLGLNTEAFF. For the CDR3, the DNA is TGCGCCAGCAGCTTGGGGCTGAACACTGAAGCTTTCTTT.

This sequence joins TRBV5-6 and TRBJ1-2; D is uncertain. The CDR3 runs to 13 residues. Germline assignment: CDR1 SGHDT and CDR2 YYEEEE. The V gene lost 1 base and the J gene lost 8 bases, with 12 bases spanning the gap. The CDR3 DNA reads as TGTGCCAGCAGCTTGACCCTATTAGGGGGCTACACCTTC. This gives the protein CASSLTLLGGYTF. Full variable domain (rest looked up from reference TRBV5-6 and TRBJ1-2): DAGVTQSPTHLIKTRGQQVTLRCSPKSGHDTVSWYQQALGQGPQFIFQYYEEEERQRGNFPDRFSGHQFPNYSSELNVNALLLGDSALYLCASSLTLLGGYTFGSGTRLTVV.

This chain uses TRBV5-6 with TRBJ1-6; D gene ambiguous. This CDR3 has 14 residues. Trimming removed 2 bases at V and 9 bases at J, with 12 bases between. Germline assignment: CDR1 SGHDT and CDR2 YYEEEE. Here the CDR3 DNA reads TGTGCCAGCAGCTTTCCGGGTTCGGGTTCACCCCTCCACTTT. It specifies CASSFPGSGSPLHF. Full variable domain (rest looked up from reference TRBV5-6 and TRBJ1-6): DAGVTQSPTHLIKTRGQQVTLRCSPKSGHDTVSWYQQALGQGPQFIFQYYEEEERQRGNFPDRFSGHQFPNYSSELNVNALLLGDSALYLCASSFPGSGSPLHFGNGTRLTVT.

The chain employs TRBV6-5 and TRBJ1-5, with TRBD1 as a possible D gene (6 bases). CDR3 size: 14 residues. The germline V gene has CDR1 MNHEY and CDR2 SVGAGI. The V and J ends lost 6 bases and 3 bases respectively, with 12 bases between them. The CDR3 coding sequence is TGTGCCAGCAGGCAGGACAGCACCAATCAGCCCCAGCATTTT. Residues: CASRQDSTNQPQHF.

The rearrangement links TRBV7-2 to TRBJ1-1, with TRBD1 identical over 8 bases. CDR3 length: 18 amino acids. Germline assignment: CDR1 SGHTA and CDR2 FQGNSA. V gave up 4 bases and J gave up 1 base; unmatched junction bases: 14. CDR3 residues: CASSSSQGGWGSNTEAFF. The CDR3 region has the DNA TGTGCCAGCAGCTCCTCACAGGGGGGCTGGGGGTCGAACACTGAAGCTTTCTTT.

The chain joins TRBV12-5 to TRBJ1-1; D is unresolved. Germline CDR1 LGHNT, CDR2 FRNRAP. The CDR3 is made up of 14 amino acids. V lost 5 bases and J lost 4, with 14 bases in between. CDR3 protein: CASGTAGLGTEAFF. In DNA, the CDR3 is TGTGCTAGTGGTACGGCGGGTCTGGGCACTGAAGCTTTCTTT.

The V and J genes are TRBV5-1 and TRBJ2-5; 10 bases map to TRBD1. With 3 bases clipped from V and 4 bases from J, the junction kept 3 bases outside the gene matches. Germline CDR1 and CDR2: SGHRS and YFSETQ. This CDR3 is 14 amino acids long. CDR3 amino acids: CASSWGQGLETQYF. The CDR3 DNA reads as TGCGCCAGCAGCTGGGGACAGGGGTTAGAGACCCAGTACTTC.

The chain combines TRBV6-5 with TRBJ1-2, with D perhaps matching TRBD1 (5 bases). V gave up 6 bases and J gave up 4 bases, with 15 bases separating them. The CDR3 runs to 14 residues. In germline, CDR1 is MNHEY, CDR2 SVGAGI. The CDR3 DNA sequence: TGTGCCAGCAGCCCCCACAGGACTCCCTATGGCTACACCTTC. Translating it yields CASSPHRTPYGYTF.

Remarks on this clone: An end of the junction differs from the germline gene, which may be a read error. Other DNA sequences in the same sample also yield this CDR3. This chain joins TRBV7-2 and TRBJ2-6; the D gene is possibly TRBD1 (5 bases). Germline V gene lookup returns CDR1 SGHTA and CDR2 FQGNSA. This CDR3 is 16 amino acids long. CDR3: CASSLNQVSGANVLTF. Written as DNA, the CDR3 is TGTGCCAGCAGCTTGAACCAGGTATCTGGGGCCAACGTTCTGACTTTC.

The CDR3 DNA reads TGTGCCAGCAAAGGGACAGGGAATCCGTACTTC. This translates into CASKGTGNPYF. This chain connects TRBV2 to TRBJ2-7, with 9 bases matching TRBD1. Germline values: CDR1 SNHLY, CDR2 FYNNEI. With V trimmed by 7 bases and J by 12 bases, 7 bases remained unmatched. The CDR3 sequence is 11 residues long. Drawing the rest from reference TRBV2 and TRBJ2-7, the complete variable domain is EPEVTQTPSHQVTQMGQEVILRCVPISNHLYFYWYRQILGQKVEFLVSFYNNEISEKSEIFDDQFSVERPDGSNFTLKIRSTKLEDSAMYFCASKGTGNPYFGPGTRLTVT.

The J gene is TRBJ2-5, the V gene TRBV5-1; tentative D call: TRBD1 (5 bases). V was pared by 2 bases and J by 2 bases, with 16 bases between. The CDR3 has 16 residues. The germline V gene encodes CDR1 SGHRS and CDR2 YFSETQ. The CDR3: CASSLYTDSQQETQYF. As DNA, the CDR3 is TGCGCCAGCAGCTTATATACCGACAGTCAGCAAGAGACCCAGTACTTC. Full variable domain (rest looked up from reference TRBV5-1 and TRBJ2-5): KAGVTQTPRYLIKTRGQQVTLSCSPISGHRSVSWYQQTPGQGLQFLFEYFSETQRNKGNFPGRFSGRQFSNSRSEMNVSTLELGDSALYLCASSLYTDSQQETQYFGPGTRLLVL.

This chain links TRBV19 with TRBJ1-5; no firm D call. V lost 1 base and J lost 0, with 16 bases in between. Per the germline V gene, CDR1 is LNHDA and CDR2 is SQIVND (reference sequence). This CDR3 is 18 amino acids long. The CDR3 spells CASSIGGLRDYSNQPQHF. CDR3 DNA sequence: TGTGCCAGTAGTATAGGAGGGCTACGAGATTATAGCAATCAGCCCCAGCATTTT.

DNA for the CDR3: TGTGCCAGTAGTATGGGCGGTCGTTACAATCAGCCCCAGCATTTT. Its protein product is CASSMGGRYNQPQHF. The chain uses TRBV19 and TRBJ1-5; D not resolved. The CDR3 has 15 amino acids. CDR1 LNHDA and CDR2 SQIVND come from the germline V gene (reference sequence). V gave up 3 bases and J gave up 3 bases, with 12 bases separating them.